The clone carrying this T cell receptor beta chain was observed a handful of times. The antigen is not known. The CDR3 loop spans 13 amino acids. The ends were cut back, 7 bases at V and 0 bases at J, with 7 bases in the middle. The germline CDR1 and CDR2 sequences are MNHEY and SVGEGT. This sample is part of a study of T-cell memory formation after mild COVID-19. At the level of the study: Largely, TCR clusters stayed within a single donor. Study-wide findings and caveats: Contracting CD4+ clones were located mainly in CM and EM, and CD8+ clones in EMRA. Day 15 to 85 contractors were CD4/CD8 balanced; later expanders leaned CD4+.

In TCRdb, the 5' RACE reads were re-called with MiXCR into one record per CDR3 protein. The data hold around 320,000 distinct CDR3 sequences, with around 28% observed a single time. V is TRBV6-2 or TRBV6-3 and J is TRBJ2-1; D gene unclear. This clonotype was obtained from an adult woman who had mild COVID-19 (a few samples of this study predate the infection). Cell type and time point are not known. The sequenced material came from PBMCs or a T cell subset sorted from them (not recorded which). CDR3 sequence reads: CASKQSSYNEQFF. CDR3 nucleotide sequence: TGTGCCAGCAAGCAGAGCTCCTACAATGAGCAGTTCTTC.